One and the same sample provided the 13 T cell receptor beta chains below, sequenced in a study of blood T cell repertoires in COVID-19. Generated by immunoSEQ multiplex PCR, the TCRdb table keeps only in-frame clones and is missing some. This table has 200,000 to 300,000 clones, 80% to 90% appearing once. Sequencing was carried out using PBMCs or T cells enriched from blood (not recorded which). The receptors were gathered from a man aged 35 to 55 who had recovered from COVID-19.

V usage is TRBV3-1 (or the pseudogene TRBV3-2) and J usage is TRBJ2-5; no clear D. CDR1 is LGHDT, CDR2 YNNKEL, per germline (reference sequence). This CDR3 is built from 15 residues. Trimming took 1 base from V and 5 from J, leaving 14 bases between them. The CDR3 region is CASSQVSVATETQYF. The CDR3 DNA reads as TGTGCCAGCAGCCAAGTGTCAGTTGCCACGGAGACCCAGTACTTC.

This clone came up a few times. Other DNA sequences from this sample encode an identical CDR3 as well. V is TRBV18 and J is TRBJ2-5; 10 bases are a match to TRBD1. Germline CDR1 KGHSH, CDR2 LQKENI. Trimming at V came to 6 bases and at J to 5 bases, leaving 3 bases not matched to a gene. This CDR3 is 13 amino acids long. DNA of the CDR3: TGTGCCAGCTCGCTGGGACAGGGGGAGACCCAGTACTTC. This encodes CASSLGQGETQYF.

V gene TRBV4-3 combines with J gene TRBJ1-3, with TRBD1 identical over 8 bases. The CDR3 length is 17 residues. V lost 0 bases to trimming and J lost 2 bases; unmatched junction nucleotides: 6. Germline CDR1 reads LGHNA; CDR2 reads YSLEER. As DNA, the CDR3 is TGCGCCAGCAGCCAAGATGCGGCAGGGGGCACTGGAAACACCATATATTTT. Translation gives CASSQDAAGGTGNTIYF.

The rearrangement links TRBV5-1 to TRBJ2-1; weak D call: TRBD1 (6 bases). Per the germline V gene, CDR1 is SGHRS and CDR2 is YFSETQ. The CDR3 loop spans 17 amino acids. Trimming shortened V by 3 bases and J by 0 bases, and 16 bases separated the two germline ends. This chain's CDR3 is CASSSTGMVLSYNEQFF. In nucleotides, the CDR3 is TGCGCCAGCAGCTCGACAGGAATGGTACTCTCCTACAATGAGCAGTTCTTC.

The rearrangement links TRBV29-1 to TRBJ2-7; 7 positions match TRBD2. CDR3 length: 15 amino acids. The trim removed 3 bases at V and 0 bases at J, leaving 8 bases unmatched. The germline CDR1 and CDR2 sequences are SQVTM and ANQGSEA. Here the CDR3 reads CSVDRFTSDSYEQYF. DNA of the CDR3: TGCAGCGTTGATCGCTTTACTAGCGACTCCTACGAGCAGTACTTC.

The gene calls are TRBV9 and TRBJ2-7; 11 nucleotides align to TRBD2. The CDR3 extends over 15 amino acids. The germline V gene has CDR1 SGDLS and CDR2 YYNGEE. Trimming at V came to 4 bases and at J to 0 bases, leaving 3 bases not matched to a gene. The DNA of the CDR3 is TGTGCCAGCAGCTCGGGACTAGCGGCCTCCTACGAGCAGTACTTC. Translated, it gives CASSSGLAASYEQYF.

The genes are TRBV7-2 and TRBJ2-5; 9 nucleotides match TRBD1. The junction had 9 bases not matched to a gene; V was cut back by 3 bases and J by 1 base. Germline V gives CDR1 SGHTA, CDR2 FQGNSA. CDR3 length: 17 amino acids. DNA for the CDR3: TGTGCCAGCAGCTTGGGGACAGGGCGGCGAATCCAAGAGACCCAGTACTTC. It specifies CASSLGTGRRIQETQYF.

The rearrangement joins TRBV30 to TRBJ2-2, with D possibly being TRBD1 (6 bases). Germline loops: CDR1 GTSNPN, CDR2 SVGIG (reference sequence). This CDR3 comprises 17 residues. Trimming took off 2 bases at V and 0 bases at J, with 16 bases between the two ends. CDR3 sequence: CAWSFRFSGANTGELFF. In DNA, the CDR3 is TGTGCCTGGAGTTTTAGGTTCTCAGGGGCGAACACCGGGGAGCTGTTTTTT.

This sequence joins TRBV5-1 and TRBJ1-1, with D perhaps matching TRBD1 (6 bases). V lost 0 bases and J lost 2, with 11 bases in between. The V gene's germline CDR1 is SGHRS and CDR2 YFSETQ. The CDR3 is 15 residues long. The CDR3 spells CASSLDGGGNTEAFF. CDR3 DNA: TGCGCCAGCAGCTTGGATGGGGGCGGAAACACTGAAGCTTTCTTT. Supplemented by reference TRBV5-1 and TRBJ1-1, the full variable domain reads KAGVTQTPRYLIKTRGQQVTLSCSPISGHRSVSWYQQTPGQGLQFLFEYFSETQRNKGNFPGRFSGRQFSNSRSEMNVSTLELGDSALYLCASSLDGGGNTEAFFGQGTRLTVV.

CDR3 sequence (DNA): TGTGCCAGCAGTTACGGGACAGGAAACCTACTAGCGGGAGGCAATGAGCAGTTCTTC. As protein: CASSYGTGNLLAGGNEQFF. The V call is TRBV6-2 or TRBV6-3, the J call TRBJ2-1, with 12 nucleotides matching TRBD2. With V trimmed by 2 bases and J by 6 bases, 14 bases remained unmatched. Germline loops: CDR1 MNHEY, CDR2 SVGEGT. This CDR3 contains 19 residues.

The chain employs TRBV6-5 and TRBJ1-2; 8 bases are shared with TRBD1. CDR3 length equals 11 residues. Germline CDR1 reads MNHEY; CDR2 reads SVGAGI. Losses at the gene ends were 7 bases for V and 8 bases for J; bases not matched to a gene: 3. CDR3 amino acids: CASKRTGGYTF. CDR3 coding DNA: TGTGCCAGCAAAAGGACAGGGGGCTACACCTTC.

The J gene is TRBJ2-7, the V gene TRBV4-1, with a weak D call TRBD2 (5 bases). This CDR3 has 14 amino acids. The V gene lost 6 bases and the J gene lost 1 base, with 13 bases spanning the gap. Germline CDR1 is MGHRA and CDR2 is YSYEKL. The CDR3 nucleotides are TGCGCCAGCAGACTAAGCCCGGGGTCCTACGAGCAGTACTTC. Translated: CASRLSPGSYEQYF.

CDR3 protein: CAWRRAGFNTEAFF. The CDR3, as DNA: TGTGCCTGGAGACGCGCGGGATTTAACACTGAAGCTTTCTTT. V and J are TRBV30 and TRBJ1-1; D ambiguous. V lost 3 bases and J lost 2, with 13 bases in between. CDR3 length: 14 amino acids. Germline V gene lookup returns CDR1 GTSNPN and CDR2 SVGIG (reference sequence). Based on the CDR3 plus reference TRBV30 and TRBJ1-1, the full variable domain is SQTIHQWPATLVQPVGSPLSLECTVEGTSNPNLYWYRQAAGRGLQLLFYSVGIGQISSEVPQNLSASRPQDRQFILSSKKLLLSDSGFYLCAWRRAGFNTEAFFGQGTRLTVV.